These 7 T cell receptor beta chains were sequenced from one sample in a study of lymphopenia after photon versus proton radiotherapy. Some clones are missing from TCRdb's copy, which holds only in-frame ones; the method was immunoSEQ multiplex PCR. The table shows under 35,000 clones, with approximately 80% occurring only once. Sequenced material: peripheral blood, taken from a patient treated with proton-based radiotherapy. Receptors originate from a woman aged 70-85 years with pancreatic cancer.

The chain joins TRBV5-1 to TRBJ2-3; 7 bases map to TRBD1. The CDR3 has 14 residues. The V gene end was trimmed by 1 base and the J gene end by 7 bases; junction bases not matched to a gene: 6. In germline, CDR1 is SGHRS, CDR2 YFSETQ. CDR3 nucleotide sequence: TGCGCCAGCAGCTTGCCGACAGGGAAGAATACGCAGTATTTT. Protein: CASSLPTGKNTQYF.

A few counts support this clone. The missing conserved phenylalanine or tryptophan at the end of this CDR3 makes a read error likely. The limits of the CDR3 on the DNA are not certain, so only TCRdb's listed CDR3 is given. The chain uses TRBV23-1 and TRBJ1-4. TRBV23-1 is identified as an open reading frame with a role that is uncertain. The CDR3 spans 8 residues, counting both ends. CDR3 in amino acids: CASSLVGI.

This clone was detected once. The chain recombines TRBV28 with TRBJ1-1, with TRBD1 matching over 7 bases. V trimming: 4 bases; J trimming: 6 bases; junction bases outside the gene matches: 8. Germline V gives CDR1 MDHEN, CDR2 SYDVKM. The CDR3 runs 14 residues. CDR3 amino acids: CASSSYDRAAEAFF. The DNA for the CDR3 is TGTGCCAGCAGTTCCTACGACAGGGCCGCTGAAGCTTTCTTT. The complete variable domain, with remaining parts taken from reference TRBV28 and TRBJ1-1, reads DVKVTQSSRYLVKRTGEKVFLECVQDMDHENMFWYRQDPGLGLRLIYFSYDVKMKEKGDIPEGYSVSREKKERFSLILESASTNQTSMYLCASSSYDRAAEAFFGQGTRLTVV.

In the case of this clone: At one end, the junction sequence differs from germline, possibly due to a read error. The chain combines TRBV2 with TRBJ2-5; TRBD1 is a possible D gene (6 bases). The CDR3 loop spans 15 amino acids. CDR1 SNHLY and CDR2 FYNNEI come from the germline V gene. The CDR3 is CASREGGLGAETQYF. The DNA of the CDR3 is TGTGCCAGCAGGGAAGGTGGACTGGGGGCGGAGACCCAGTACTTC.

CDR3 DNA: TGTGCCAGCAGTTCCCCCCCCAGCGCAGCTAACTATGGCTACACCTTC. This codes for CASSSPPSAANYGYTF. The J gene is TRBJ1-2, the V gene TRBV28; D remains ambiguous. V lost 4 bases and J lost 0, with 15 bases in between. Germline CDR1 is MDHEN and CDR2 is SYDVKM. CDR3 size: 16 residues.

The chain couples TRBV7-6 to TRBJ1-5, with 10 bases that match TRBD1. Germline-derived CDR1 and CDR2 are SGHVS and FNYEAQ. This CDR3 comprises 18 residues. The trim removed 1 base at V and 5 bases at J, leaving 11 bases unmatched. CDR3 DNA sequence: TGTGCCAGCAGCTTAGACCCCCCCGGGACAGGGGTGTATCAGCCCCAGCATTTT. Translated, it gives CASSLDPPGTGVYQPQHF.

The chain links TRBV10-3 to TRBJ2-5, with TRBD2 matching over 8 bases. V shed 4 bases, J shed 1 base, and the junction held 2 bases outside the gene matches. The CDR3 totals 14 residues. The germline V gene encodes CDR1 ENHRY and CDR2 SYGVKD. The chain's CDR3 is CAISGGRRQETQYF. The CDR3 region has the DNA TGTGCCATCAGTGGCGGGAGGCGCCAAGAGACCCAGTACTTC.